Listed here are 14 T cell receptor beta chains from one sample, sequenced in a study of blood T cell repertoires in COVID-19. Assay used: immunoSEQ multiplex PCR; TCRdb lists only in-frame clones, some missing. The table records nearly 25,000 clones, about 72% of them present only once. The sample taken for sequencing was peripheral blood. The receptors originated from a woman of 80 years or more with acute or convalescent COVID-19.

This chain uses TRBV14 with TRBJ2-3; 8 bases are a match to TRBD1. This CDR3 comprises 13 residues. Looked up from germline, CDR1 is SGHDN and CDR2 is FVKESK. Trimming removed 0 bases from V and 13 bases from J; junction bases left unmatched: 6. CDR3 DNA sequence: TGTGCCAGCAGCCAAGATCTACAGGGGGGAGAGTATTTT. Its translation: CASSQDLQGGEYF.

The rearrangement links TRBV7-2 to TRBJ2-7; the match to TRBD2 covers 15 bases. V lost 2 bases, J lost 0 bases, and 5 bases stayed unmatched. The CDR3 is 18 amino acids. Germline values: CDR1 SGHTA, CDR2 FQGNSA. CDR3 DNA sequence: TGTGCCAGCAGCTTACGGACTAGCGGGGGGGATAGCTCCTACGAGCAGTACTTC. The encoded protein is CASSLRTSGGDSSYEQYF. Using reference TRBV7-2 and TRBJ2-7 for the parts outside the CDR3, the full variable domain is GAGVSQSPSNKVTEKGKDVELRCDPISGHTALYWYRQSLGQGLEFLIYFQGNSAPDKSGLPSDRFSAERTGGSVSTLTIQRTQQEDSAVYLCASSLRTSGGDSSYEQYFGPGTRLTVT.

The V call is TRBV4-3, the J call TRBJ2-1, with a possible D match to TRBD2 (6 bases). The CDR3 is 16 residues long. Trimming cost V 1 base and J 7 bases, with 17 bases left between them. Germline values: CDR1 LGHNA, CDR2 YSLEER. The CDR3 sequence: CASSQVGGPEKNEQFF. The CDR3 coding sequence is TGCGCCAGCAGCCAAGTGGGAGGCCCGGAGAAGAATGAGCAGTTCTTC.

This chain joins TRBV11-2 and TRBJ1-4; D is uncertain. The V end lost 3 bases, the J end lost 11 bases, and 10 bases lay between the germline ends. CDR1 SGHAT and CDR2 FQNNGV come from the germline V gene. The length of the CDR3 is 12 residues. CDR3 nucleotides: TGTGCCAGCAGCTTGGACTTTGTTAAACTGTTTTTT. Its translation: CASSLDFVKLFF.

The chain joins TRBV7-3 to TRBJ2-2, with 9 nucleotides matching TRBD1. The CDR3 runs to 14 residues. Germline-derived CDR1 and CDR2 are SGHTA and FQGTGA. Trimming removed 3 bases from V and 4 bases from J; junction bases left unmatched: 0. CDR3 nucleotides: TGTGCCAGCAGCTTGGGACAGGGCACCGGGGAGCTGTTTTTT. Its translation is CASSLGQGTGELFF.

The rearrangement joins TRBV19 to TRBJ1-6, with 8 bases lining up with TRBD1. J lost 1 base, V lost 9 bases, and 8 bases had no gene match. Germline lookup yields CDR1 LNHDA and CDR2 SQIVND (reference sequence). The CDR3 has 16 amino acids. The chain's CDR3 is CASGTGAGSYNSPLHF. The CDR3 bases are TGTGCCAGCGGGACAGGAGCGGGGTCCTATAATTCACCCCTCCACTTT.

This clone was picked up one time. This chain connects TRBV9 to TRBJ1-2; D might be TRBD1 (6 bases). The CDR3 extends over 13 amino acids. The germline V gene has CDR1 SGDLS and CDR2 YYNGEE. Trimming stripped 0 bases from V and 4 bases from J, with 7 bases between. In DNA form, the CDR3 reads TGTGCCAGCAGCGTAGGGGACACCTATGGCTACACCTTC. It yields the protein CASSVGDTYGYTF. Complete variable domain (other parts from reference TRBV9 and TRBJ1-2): DSGVTQTPKHLITATGQRVTLRCSPRSGDLSVYWYQQSLDQGLQFLIQYYNGEERAKGNILERFSAQQFPDLHSELNLSSLELGDSALYFCASSVGDTYGYTFGSGTRLTVV.

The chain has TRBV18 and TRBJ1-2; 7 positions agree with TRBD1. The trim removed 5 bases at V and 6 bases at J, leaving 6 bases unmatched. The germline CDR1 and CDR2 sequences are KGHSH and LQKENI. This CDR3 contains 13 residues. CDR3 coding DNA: TGTGCCAGCTCAAAGGACAGGTTGGATGGCTACACCTTC. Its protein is CASSKDRLDGYTF.

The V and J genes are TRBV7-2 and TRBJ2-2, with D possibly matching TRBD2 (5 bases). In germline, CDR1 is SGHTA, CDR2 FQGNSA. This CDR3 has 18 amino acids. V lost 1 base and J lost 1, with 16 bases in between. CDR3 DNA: TGTGCCAGCAGCTTAGAGGCTGTGACTATCCTGAACACCGGGGAGCTGTTTTTT. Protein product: CASSLEAVTILNTGELFF.

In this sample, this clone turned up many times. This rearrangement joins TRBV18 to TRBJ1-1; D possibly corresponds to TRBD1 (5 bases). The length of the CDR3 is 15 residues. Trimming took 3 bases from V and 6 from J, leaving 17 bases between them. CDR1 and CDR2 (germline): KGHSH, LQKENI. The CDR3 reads CASSPPGGMGSEAFF. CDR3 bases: TGTGCCAGCTCACCCCCCGGGGGGATGGGCTCTGAAGCTTTCTTT.

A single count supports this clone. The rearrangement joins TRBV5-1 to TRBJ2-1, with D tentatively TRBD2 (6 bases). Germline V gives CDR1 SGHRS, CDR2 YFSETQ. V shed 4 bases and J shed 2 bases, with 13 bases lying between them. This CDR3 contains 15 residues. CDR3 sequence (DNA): TGCGCCAGCAGCCCTGTCGGGGGTACCTACAATGAGCAGTTCTTC. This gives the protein CASSPVGGTYNEQFF.

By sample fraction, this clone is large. The CDR3 sequence: CASSFYLGAGLQYF. CDR3 in DNA: TGTGCCAGCAGTTTTTATCTTGGAGCGGGGCTCCAGTACTTC. The chain combines TRBV27 with TRBJ2-7; 7 bases agree with TRBD2. Germline-derived CDR1 and CDR2 are MNHEY and SMNVEV (reference sequence). The J segment lost 10 bases and the V segment lost 3 bases, leaving 12 bases of the junction unmatched. The CDR3 length is 14 residues.

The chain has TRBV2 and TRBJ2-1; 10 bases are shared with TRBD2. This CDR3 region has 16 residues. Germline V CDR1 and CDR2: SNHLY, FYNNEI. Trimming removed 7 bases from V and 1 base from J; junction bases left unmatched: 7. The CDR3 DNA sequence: TGTGCCAGCAAGGCTAGCGGGAGTGCATCCTACAATGAGCAGTTCTTC. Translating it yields CASKASGSASYNEQFF.

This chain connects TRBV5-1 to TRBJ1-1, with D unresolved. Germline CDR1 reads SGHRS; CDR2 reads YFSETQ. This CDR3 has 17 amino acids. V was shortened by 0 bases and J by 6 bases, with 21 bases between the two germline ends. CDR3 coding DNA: TGCGCCAGCAGCTTGGCCGGAGCTCCCGGGGAGGAGGCTGAAGCTTTCTTT. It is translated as CASSLAGAPGEEAEAFF.